The 26 T cell receptor beta chains presented below share a single source sample, sequenced in a study of cytotoxic CD8 clonotypes in ibrutinib-treated CLL. Repertoires were generated with immunoSEQ multiplex PCR, while TCRdb's copy carries only in-frame clones and drops some. The sample holds 160,000 or so clones, 84% seen once. The source material was PBMCs, sampled after 24 months of ibrutinib treatment. Receptor source: a human donor with chronic lymphocytic leukemia.

This chain connects TRBV2 to TRBJ1-2, with D unclear. The V and J ends lost 7 bases and 7 bases respectively, with 13 bases between them. The CDR3 loop spans 12 amino acids. Per the germline V gene, CDR1 is SNHLY and CDR2 is FYNNEI. CDR3 protein: CASTVVGGGYTF. The DNA of the CDR3 is TGTGCCAGCACGGTAGTCGGAGGTGGCTACACCTTC.

The genes are TRBV7-8 and TRBJ1-5; D gene uncertain. Looked up from germline, CDR1 is SGHVS and CDR2 is FQNEAQ. V gave up 5 bases and J gave up 7 bases, with 18 bases separating them. The CDR3 loop spans 15 amino acids. Here the CDR3 reads CASSNLGPERQPQHF. CDR3 nucleotide sequence: TGTGCCAGCAGCAACCTAGGACCGGAGAGGCAGCCCCAGCATTTT.

The chain carries TRBV28 and TRBJ1-1; 8 bases are a match to TRBD1. The ends lost 4 bases at V and 6 bases at J; junction bases unmatched: 1. Per the germline V gene, CDR1 is MDHEN and CDR2 is SYDVKM. This CDR3 contains 12 residues. The chain's CDR3 is CASSSTGAEAFF. In DNA, the CDR3 is TGTGCCAGCAGTTCGACAGGGGCTGAAGCTTTCTTT. The variable domain in full, completed from reference TRBV28 and TRBJ1-1, reads DVKVTQSSRYLVKRTGEKVFLECVQDMDHENMFWYRQDPGLGLRLIYFSYDVKMKEKGDIPEGYSVSREKKERFSLILESASTNQTSMYLCASSSTGAEAFFGQGTRLTVV.

The gene calls are TRBV9 and TRBJ1-6, with a possible D match to TRBD1 (5 bases). Germline V gene lookup returns CDR1 SGDLS and CDR2 YYNGEE. Between the trimmed V and J ends, which lost 2 bases and 7 bases, there was a span of 13 bases. The CDR3 extends over 15 amino acids. CDR3 nucleotides: TGTGCCAGCAGCGTCATGTCGGGGCGGAATTCACCCCTCCACTTT. It specifies CASSVMSGRNSPLHF.

DNA for the CDR3: TGTGCCAGCAGCCAACGATACAATCAGCCCCAGCATTTT. Amino acid sequence: CASSQRYNQPQHF. The chain couples TRBV7-3 to TRBJ1-5; unclear D gene. Germline loops: CDR1 SGHTA, CDR2 FQGTGA. This CDR3 has 13 residues. V lost 5 bases, J lost 3 bases, and 8 bases lay in between.

The chain carries TRBV6-5 and TRBJ1-1; 9 bases map to TRBD1. The germline CDR1 and CDR2 sequences are MNHEY and SVGAGI. This CDR3 has 16 residues. Trimming removed 4 bases from V and 2 bases from J; junction bases left unmatched: 8. This CDR3 reads CASSWLTGGSNTEAFF. The CDR3 region has the DNA TGTGCCAGCAGTTGGTTAACAGGGGGCTCAAACACTGAAGCTTTCTTT.

The chain uses TRBV6-5 and TRBJ1-2; TRBD1 is a possible D gene (5 bases). Germline CDR1 and CDR2: MNHEY and SVGAGI. The CDR3 has 13 residues. With 5 bases removed from V and 0 bases from J, the gap between germline ends came to 7 bases. CDR3: CASSQQANYGYTF. For the CDR3, the DNA is TGTGCCAGCAGTCAACAGGCTAACTATGGCTACACCTTC.

The chain joins TRBV28 to TRBJ2-7; no definite D call. The CDR3 extends over 10 amino acids. The ends were cut back, 8 bases at V and 4 bases at J, with 6 bases in the middle. Germline V CDR1 and CDR2: MDHEN, SYDVKM. Here the CDR3 reads CASGIYEQYF. CDR3 coding DNA: TGTGCCAGCGGGATTTACGAGCAGTACTTC. The full variable domain, its missing parts supplied by reference TRBV28 and TRBJ2-7, is DVKVTQSSRYLVKRTGEKVFLECVQDMDHENMFWYRQDPGLGLRLIYFSYDVKMKEKGDIPEGYSVSREKKERFSLILESASTNQTSMYLCASGIYEQYFGPGTRLTVT.

The rearrangement uses TRBV6-5 and TRBJ1-5; tentatively, D is TRBD1 (5 bases). Germline V CDR1 and CDR2: MNHEY, SVGAGI. V lost 3 bases and J 2 bases, leaving 11 bases between the germline ends. CDR3 length equals 15 residues. CDR3: CASSYSGRGNQPQHF. In DNA, the CDR3 is TGTGCCAGCAGTTATTCGGGCAGGGGCAATCAGCCCCAGCATTTT.

The chain uses TRBV11-2 and TRBJ2-3; the D is unclear. CDR1 and CDR2 (germline): SGHAT, FQNNGV. This CDR3 spans 14 amino acids. The ends were cut back, 3 bases at V and 2 bases at J, with 9 bases in the middle. The CDR3 reads CASSFFLVTDTQYF. The CDR3 nucleotides read TGTGCCAGCAGCTTTTTTCTTGTCACAGATACGCAGTATTTT.

This clone was counted once. The gene calls are TRBV5-1 and TRBJ2-1, with D perhaps TRBD1 or TRBD2 (6 bases each). V was trimmed by 0 bases and J by 6 bases, leaving 16 bases between them. The CDR3 covers 16 residues. Germline V lookup: CDR1 SGHRS, CDR2 YFSETQ. The CDR3 DNA sequence: TGCGCCAGCAGCTTGGCCGGGGGCGGTGTAAGCAATGAGCAGTTCTTC. This translates into CASSLAGGGVSNEQFF.

This chain uses TRBV7-2 with TRBJ1-1, with 7 nucleotides matching TRBD1. J was trimmed by 4 bases and V by 1 base; bases with no gene match: 6. Germline lookup yields CDR1 SGHTA and CDR2 FQGNSA. The length of the CDR3 is 15 residues. CDR3 DNA: TGTGCCAGCAGCTTAGTCGGGGCAGGGGGCACTGAAGCTTTCTTT. It translates to CASSLVGAGGTEAFF.

This clone was found a few times. The chain combines TRBV4-2 with TRBJ2-2; 7 nucleotides match TRBD2. Germline CDR1 is LGHNA and CDR2 is YNFKEQ. The CDR3 contains 15 residues. V lost 1 base, J lost 7 bases, and 6 bases stayed unmatched. The CDR3 loop is CASSQVLREGGELFF. In DNA form, the CDR3 reads TGTGCCAGCAGCCAAGTCCTCAGGGAGGGCGGGGAGCTGTTTTTT.

This clone showed up many times. This chain joins TRBV7-6 and TRBJ1-1; maybe TRBD1 (6 bases). V gave up 8 bases and J gave up 1 base, with 14 bases separating them. Germline V gene sequence: CDR1 SGHVS, CDR2 FNYEAQ. The CDR3 covers 14 residues. The CDR3 region has the DNA TGTGCCAGCGGCGCAAGGGGGGGGAACACTGAAGCTTTCTTT. It is translated as CASGARGGNTEAFF.

The V call is TRBV4-2, the J call TRBJ1-1; D not certain. There are 14 residues in the CDR3. The germline V gene encodes CDR1 LGHNA and CDR2 YNFKEQ. Trimming left V 1 base short and J 1 base short, with 7 bases between. CDR3 amino acids: CASSQGGSNTEAFF. The CDR3 DNA follows: TGTGCCAGCAGCCAAGGTGGGTCGAACACTGAAGCTTTCTTT.

This clone was detected only a few times. The V call is TRBV2, the J call TRBJ2-1; D might be TRBD1 or TRBD2, each matching 5 bases. This CDR3 spans 17 amino acids. V lost 3 bases to trimming and J lost 0 bases, with 15 bases between them. Germline assignment: CDR1 SNHLY and CDR2 FYNNEI. CDR3 sequence reads: CASSDLGTSSSYNEQFF. DNA of the CDR3: TGTGCCAGCAGTGACCTCGGGACGAGCAGCTCCTACAATGAGCAGTTCTTC. The full variable domain, in which reference TRBV2 and TRBJ2-1 provide the parts outside the CDR3, is EPEVTQTPSHQVTQMGQEVILRCVPISNHLYFYWYRQILGQKVEFLVSFYNNEISEKSEIFDDQFSVERPDGSNFTLKIRSTKLEDSAMYFCASSDLGTSSSYNEQFFGPGTRLTVL.

V gene TRBV30 combines with J gene TRBJ1-1; 7 bases map to TRBD1. Per the germline V gene, CDR1 is GTSNPN and CDR2 is SVGIG (reference sequence). With 1 base clipped from V and 10 bases from J, the junction kept 12 bases outside the gene matches. The CDR3 has 14 residues. CDR3 region: CAWSGKQGTSRAFF. The CDR3 DNA is TGTGCCTGGAGTGGAAAACAGGGGACGAGTCGAGCTTTCTTT. The full variable domain, with the rest looked up from reference TRBV30 and TRBJ1-1, is SQTIHQWPATLVQPVGSPLSLECTVEGTSNPNLYWYRQAAGRGLQLLFYSVGIGQISSEVPQNLSASRPQDRQFILSSKKLLLSDSGFYLCAWSGKQGTSRAFFGQGTRLTVV.

The chain joins TRBV7-6 to TRBJ1-1; D gene uncertain. V gave up 1 base and J gave up 7 bases, with 10 bases separating them. The CDR3 loop spans 13 amino acids. CDR1 is SGHVS and CDR2 is FNYEAQ in the germline V gene. CDR3 in amino acids: CASSLGPASEAFF. The DNA of the CDR3 is TGTGCCAGCAGCTTAGGCCCCGCGAGTGAAGCTTTCTTT.

The chain joins TRBV28 to TRBJ1-5; no definite D call. This CDR3 has 15 residues. Germline values: CDR1 MDHEN, CDR2 SYDVKM. V was shortened by 6 bases and J by 0 bases, with 12 bases between the two germline ends. Here the CDR3 reads CASRGVVYSNQPQHF. DNA of the CDR3: TGTGCCAGCAGAGGAGTGGTTTATAGCAATCAGCCCCAGCATTTT.

The chain carries TRBV27 and TRBJ2-2; weak D call: TRBD1 (6 bases). Germline assignment: CDR1 MNHEY and CDR2 SMNVEV (reference sequence). The CDR3 totals 14 residues. V lost 4 bases, J lost 1 base, and 7 bases lay in between. The CDR3 DNA follows: TGTGCCAGCAGTTCGGGACAGAACACCGGGGAGCTGTTTTTT. Amino acid sequence: CASSSGQNTGELFF.

V and J are TRBV7-2 and TRBJ2-2; 7 positions agree with TRBD1. Per the germline V gene, CDR1 is SGHTA and CDR2 is FQGNSA. The CDR3 length is 15 residues. With V trimmed by 4 bases and J by 1 base, 3 bases remained unmatched. In nucleotides, the CDR3 is TGTGCCAGCAGCTCGACAGGGATGAACACCGGGGAGCTGTTTTTT. The encoded protein is CASSSTGMNTGELFF.

The chain employs TRBV6-5 and TRBJ2-7, with a tentative D call TRBD2 (6 bases). This CDR3 contains 14 residues. V lost 5 bases to trimming and J lost 0 bases, with 11 bases between them. Germline V gives CDR1 MNHEY, CDR2 SVGAGI. The CDR3 nucleotides read TGTGCCAGCAGTCCCGGGGGAGGCTCCTACGAGCAGTACTTC. Translating gives CASSPGGGSYEQYF.

The chain has TRBV13 and TRBJ1-1; D is perhaps TRBD1 (5 bases). This CDR3 comprises 13 residues. Germline values: CDR1 PRHDT, CDR2 FYEKMQ (reference sequence). V was cut by 5 bases and J by 10 bases, with 17 bases left in between. CDR3 in DNA: TGTGCCAGCAGCCCCCGGGGCCCTCGTACAGCTTTCTTT. This sequence encodes CASSPRGPRTAFF.

The V gene is TRBV5-4, the J gene TRBJ1-6; D uncertain. This CDR3 has 15 amino acids. V lost 0 bases, J lost 10 bases, and 14 bases lay in between. Looked up from germline, CDR1 is SGHNT and CDR2 is YYREEE (reference sequence). CDR3 region: CASSLAGRVESPLHF. The CDR3 DNA is TGTGCCAGCAGCTTGGCAGGACGAGTAGAGTCACCCCTCCACTTT. Complete variable domain (other parts from reference TRBV5-4 and TRBJ1-6): ETGVTQSPTHLIKTRGQQVTLRCSSQSGHNTVSWYQQALGQGPQFIFQYYREEENGRGNFPPRFSGLQFPNYSSELNVNALELDDSALYLCASSLAGRVESPLHFGNGTRLTVT.

J is TRBJ2-7 and V is TRBV5-1; 14 nucleotides line up with TRBD2. The CDR3 runs 15 residues. Germline trimming cut 4 bases from V and 4 bases from J; bases unmatched to any gene: 4. Germline V gene data show CDR1 as SGHRS and CDR2 as YFSETQ. The CDR3 loop reads CASSGGLAGVYEQYF. The CDR3 DNA follows: TGCGCCAGCAGCGGGGGACTAGCGGGGGTTTACGAGCAGTACTTC.

The genes are TRBV25-1 and TRBJ2-2; the D gene is possibly TRBD2 (5 bases). The CDR3 has 14 residues. The V end was cut by 2 bases, the J end by 3 bases, with 7 bases between. CDR1 and CDR2 (germline): MGHDK, SYGVNS. CDR3 nucleotides: TGTGCCAGCAGTGAACTGAGGGACACCGGGGAGCTGTTTTTT. As protein: CASSELRDTGELFF.